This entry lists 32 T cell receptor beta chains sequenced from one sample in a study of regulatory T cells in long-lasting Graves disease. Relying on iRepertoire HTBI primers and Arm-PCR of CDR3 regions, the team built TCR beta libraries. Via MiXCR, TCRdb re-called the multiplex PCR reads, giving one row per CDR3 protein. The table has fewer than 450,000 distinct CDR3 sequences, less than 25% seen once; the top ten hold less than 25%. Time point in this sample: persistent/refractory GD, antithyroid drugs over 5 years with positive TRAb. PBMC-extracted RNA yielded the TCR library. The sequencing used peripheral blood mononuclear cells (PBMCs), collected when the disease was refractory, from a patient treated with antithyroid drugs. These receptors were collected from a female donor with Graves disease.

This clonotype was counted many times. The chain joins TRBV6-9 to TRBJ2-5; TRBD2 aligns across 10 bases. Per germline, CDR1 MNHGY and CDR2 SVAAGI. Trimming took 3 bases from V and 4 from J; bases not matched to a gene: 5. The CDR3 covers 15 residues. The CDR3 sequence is CASSYPSGSRETQYF. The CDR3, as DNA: TGTGCCAGCAGTTACCCTAGCGGGAGTCGAGAGACCCAGTACTTC.

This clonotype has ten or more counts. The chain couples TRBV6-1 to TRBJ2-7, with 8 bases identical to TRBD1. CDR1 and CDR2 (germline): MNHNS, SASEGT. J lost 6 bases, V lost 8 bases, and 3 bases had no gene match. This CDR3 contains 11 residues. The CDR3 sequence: CASGQGSEQYF. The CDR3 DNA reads TGTGCCAGCGGACAGGGATCCGAGCAGTACTTC.

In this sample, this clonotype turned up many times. This CDR3 is CASSRGTGRTGELFF. The CDR3 bases are TGTGCCAGCTCACGGGGGACAGGGCGCACCGGGGAGCTGTTTTTT. The J gene is TRBJ2-2, the V gene TRBV18, with 9 bases aligning to TRBD1. Germline V lookup: CDR1 KGHSH, CDR2 LQKENI. Trimming removed 4 bases from V and 4 bases from J; junction bases left unmatched: 4. CDR3 length: 15 residues.

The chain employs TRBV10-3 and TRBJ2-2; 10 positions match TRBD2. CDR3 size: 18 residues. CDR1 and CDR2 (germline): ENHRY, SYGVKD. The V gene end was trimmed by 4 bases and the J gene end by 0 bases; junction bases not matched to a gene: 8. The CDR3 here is CAISASLAGTSNTGELFF. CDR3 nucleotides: TGTGCCATCAGTGCGTCACTAGCGGGAACCTCGAACACCGGGGAGCTGTTTTTT.

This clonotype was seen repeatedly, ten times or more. CDR3 bases: TGCAGCGTTGATGGGACTAGCGGGATGGAGACCCAGTACTTC. It yields the protein CSVDGTSGMETQYF. This chain links TRBV29-1 with TRBJ2-5; 13 bases are shared with TRBD2. The trim removed 3 bases at V and 5 bases at J, leaving 3 bases unmatched. The CDR3 totals 14 residues. Germline lookup yields CDR1 SQVTM and CDR2 ANQGSEA.

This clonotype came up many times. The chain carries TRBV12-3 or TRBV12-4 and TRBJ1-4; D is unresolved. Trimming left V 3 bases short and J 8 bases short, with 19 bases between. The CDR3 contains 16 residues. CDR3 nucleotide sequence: TGTGCCAGCAGTTTCGTTCAGGTCGGTTTCGGAGAAAAACTGTTTTTT. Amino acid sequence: CASSFVQVGFGEKLFF.

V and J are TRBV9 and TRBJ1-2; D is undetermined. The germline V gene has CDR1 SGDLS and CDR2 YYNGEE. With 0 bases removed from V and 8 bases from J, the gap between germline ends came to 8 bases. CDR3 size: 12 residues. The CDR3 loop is CASSVDGLGYTF. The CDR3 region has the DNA TGTGCCAGCAGCGTAGACGGGCTCGGCTACACCTTC.

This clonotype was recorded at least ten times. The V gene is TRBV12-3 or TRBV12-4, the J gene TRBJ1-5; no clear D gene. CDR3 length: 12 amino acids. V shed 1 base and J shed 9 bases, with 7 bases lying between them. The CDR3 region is CASSLGRSPQHF. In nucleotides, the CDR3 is TGTGCCAGCAGTTTAGGCCGGTCGCCCCAGCATTTT.

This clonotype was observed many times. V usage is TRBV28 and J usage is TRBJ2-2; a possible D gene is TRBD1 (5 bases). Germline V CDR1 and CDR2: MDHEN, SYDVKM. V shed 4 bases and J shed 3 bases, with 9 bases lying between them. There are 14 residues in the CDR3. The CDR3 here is CASSWQGHTGELFF. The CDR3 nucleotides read TGTGCCAGCAGTTGGCAGGGCCACACCGGGGAGCTGTTTTTT.

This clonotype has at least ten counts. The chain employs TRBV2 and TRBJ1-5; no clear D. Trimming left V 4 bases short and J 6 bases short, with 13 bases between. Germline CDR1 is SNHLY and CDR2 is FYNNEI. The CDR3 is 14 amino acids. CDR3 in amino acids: CASSGGEAAQPQHF. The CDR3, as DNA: TGTGCCAGCAGTGGAGGTGAGGCGGCTCAGCCCCAGCATTTT.

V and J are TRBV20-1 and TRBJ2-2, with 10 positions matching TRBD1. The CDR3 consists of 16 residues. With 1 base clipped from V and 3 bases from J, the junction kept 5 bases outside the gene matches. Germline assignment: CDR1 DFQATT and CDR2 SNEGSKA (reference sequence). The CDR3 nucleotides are TGCAGTGCTAGAGGGACGGACAGGGGGGACACCGGGGAGCTGTTTTTT. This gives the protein CSARGTDRGDTGELFF.

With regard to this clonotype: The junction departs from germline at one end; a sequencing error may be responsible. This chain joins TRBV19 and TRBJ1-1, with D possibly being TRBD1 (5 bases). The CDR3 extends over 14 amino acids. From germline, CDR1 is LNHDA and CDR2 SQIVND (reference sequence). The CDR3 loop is CVSSIGAANTEAFF. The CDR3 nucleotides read TGTGTCAGTAGTATAGGGGCAGCTAACACTGAAGCTTTCTTT.

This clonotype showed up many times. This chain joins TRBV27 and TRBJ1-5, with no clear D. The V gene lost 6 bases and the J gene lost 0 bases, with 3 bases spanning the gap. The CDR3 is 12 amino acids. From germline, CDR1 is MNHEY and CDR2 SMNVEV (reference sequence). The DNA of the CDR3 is TGTGCCAGCAGGCTTAGCAATCAGCCCCAGCATTTT. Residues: CASRLSNQPQHF.

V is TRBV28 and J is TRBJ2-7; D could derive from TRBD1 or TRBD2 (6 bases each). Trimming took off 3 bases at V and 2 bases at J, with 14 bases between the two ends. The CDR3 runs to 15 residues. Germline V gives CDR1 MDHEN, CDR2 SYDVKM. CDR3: CASSFAGTSPYEQYF. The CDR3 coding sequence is TGTGCCAGCAGTTTCGCGGGGACATCCCCCTACGAGCAGTACTTC. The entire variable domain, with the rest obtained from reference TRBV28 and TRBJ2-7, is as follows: DVKVTQSSRYLVKRTGEKVFLECVQDMDHENMFWYRQDPGLGLRLIYFSYDVKMKEKGDIPEGYSVSREKKERFSLILESASTNQTSMYLCASSFAGTSPYEQYFGPGTRLTVT.

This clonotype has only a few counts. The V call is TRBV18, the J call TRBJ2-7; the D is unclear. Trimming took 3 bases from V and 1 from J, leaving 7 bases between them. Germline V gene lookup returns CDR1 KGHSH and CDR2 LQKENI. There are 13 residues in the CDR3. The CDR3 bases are TGTGCCAGCTCACCCTTGACGTCCTACGAGCAGTACTTC. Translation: CASSPLTSYEQYF.

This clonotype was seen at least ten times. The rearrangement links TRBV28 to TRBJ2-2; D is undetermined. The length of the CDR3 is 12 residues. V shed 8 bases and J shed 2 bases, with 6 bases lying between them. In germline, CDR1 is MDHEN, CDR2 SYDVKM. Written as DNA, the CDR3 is TGTGCCAGCTACCGAAACACCGGGGAGCTGTTTTTT. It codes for CASYRNTGELFF.

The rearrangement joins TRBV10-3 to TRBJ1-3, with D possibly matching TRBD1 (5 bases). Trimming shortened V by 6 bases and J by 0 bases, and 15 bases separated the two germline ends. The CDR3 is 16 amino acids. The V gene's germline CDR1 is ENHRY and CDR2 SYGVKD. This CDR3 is CAIRSAGVLSGNTIYF. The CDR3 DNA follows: TGTGCCATCAGGTCGGCGGGGGTCCTCTCTGGAAACACCATATATTTT.

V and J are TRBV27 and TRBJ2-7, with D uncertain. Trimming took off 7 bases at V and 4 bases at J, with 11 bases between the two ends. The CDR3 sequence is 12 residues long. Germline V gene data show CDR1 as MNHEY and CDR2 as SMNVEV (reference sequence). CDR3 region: CASTLTWYEQYF. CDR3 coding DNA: TGTGCCAGCACACTAACGTGGTACGAGCAGTACTTC.

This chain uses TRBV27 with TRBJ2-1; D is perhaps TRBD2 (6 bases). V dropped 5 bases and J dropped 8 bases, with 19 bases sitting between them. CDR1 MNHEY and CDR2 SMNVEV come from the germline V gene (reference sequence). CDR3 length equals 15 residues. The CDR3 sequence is CASSPRTLWGDEQFF. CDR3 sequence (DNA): TGTGCCAGCAGTCCGCGGACTCTCTGGGGGGATGAGCAGTTCTTC.

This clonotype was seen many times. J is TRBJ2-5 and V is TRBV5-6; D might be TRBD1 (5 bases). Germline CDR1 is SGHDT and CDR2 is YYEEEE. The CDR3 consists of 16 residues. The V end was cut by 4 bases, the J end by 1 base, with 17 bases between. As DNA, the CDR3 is TGTGCCAGCAGCCTTAGTGGGGCCACCTTCCAAGAGACCCAGTACTTC. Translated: CASSLSGATFQETQYF.

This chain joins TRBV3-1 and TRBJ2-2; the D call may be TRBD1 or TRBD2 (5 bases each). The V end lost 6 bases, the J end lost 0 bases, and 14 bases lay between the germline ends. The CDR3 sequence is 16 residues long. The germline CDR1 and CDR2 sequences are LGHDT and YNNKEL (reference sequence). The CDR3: CASRTTGTTNTGELFF. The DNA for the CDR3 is TGTGCCAGCAGGACTACCGGGACCACGAACACCGGGGAGCTGTTTTTT.

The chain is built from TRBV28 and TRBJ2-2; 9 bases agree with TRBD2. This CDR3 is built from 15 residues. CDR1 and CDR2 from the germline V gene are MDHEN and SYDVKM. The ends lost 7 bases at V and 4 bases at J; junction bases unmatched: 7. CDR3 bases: TGTGCCAGCAAGCGGGAGGAGACGGTCACCGGGGAGCTGTTTTTT. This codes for CASKREETVTGELFF.

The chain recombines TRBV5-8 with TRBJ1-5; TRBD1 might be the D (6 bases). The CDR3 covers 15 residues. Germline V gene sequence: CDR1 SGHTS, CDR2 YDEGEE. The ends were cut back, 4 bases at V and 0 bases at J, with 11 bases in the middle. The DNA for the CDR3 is TGTGCCAGCAGCCTGCTAGGGGGTAGCAATCAGCCCCAGCATTTT. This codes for CASSLLGGSNQPQHF.

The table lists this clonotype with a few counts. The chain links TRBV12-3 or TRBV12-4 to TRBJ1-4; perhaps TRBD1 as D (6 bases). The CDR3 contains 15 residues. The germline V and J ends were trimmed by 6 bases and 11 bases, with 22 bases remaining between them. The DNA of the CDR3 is TGTGCCAGCAGCCATGTCCGGGGGGGGCAGGGGAAACTGTTTTTT. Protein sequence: CASSHVRGGQGKLFF.

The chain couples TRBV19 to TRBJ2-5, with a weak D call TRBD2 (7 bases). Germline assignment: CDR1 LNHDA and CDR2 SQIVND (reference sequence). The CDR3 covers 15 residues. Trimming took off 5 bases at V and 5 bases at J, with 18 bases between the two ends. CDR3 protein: CASSPWGGRGETQYF. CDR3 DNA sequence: TGTGCCAGTAGTCCCTGGGGGGGCCGCGGGGAGACCCAGTACTTC.

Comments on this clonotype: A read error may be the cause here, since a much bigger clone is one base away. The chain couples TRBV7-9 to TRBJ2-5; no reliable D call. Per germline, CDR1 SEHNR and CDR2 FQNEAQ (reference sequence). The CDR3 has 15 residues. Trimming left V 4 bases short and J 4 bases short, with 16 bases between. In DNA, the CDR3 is TGTGCCAGCAGCTCCCAAGCGAGAGGTACAGAGACCCAGTACTTC. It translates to CASSSQARGTETQYF.

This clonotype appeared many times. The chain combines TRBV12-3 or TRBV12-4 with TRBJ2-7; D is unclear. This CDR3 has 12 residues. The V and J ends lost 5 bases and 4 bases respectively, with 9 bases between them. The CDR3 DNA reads TGTGCCAGCAGTGTCATAGGGTACGAGCAGTACTTC. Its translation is CASSVIGYEQYF.

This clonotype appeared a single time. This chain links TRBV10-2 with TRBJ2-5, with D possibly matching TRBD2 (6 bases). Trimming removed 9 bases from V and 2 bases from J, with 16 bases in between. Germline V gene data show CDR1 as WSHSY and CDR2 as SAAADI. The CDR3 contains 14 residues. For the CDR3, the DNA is TGCGCCAGGGAGGCACGCGGGGTACAAGAGACCCAGTACTTC. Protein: CAREARGVQETQYF.

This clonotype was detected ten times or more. The CDR3 protein is CASSFRQRQETQYF. The DNA of the CDR3 is TGTGCCAGCAGTTTTAGGCAGCGCCAAGAGACCCAGTACTTC. The chain is built from TRBV28 and TRBJ2-5; D is ambiguous. Trimming pared 3 bases from V and 1 base from J, leaving 9 bases between. This CDR3 has 14 amino acids. Germline CDR1 and CDR2: MDHEN and SYDVKM.

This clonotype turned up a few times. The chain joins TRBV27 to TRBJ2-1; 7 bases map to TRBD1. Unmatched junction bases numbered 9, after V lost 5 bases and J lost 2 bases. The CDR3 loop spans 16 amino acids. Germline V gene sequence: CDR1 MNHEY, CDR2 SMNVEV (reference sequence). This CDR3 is CASSTIQGRTYNEQFF. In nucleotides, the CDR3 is TGTGCCAGCAGTACAATACAGGGGCGAACCTACAATGAGCAGTTCTTC.

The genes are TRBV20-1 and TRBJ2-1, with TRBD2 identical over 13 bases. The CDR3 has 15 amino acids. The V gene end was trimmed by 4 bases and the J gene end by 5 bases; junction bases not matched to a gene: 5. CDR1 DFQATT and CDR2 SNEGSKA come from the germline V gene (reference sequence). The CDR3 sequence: CSAIRLAGGNNEQFF. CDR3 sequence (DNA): TGCAGTGCTATTCGACTAGCGGGAGGAAACAATGAGCAGTTCTTC.

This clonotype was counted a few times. CDR3 residues: CASTQGDIPGGEKLFF. The CDR3 nucleotides read TGTGCCAGCACTCAGGGGGACATTCCGGGAGGTGAAAAACTGTTTTTT. The chain couples TRBV12-3 or TRBV12-4 to TRBJ1-4, with 7 bases identical to TRBD1. The CDR3 has 16 residues. The trim removed 7 bases at V and 7 bases at J, leaving 15 bases unmatched.